Listed here are 30 T cell receptor beta chains from one sample, sequenced in a study of cytomegalovirus exposure and HLA in healthy donors. Using immunoSEQ multiplex PCR, the repertoire was profiled, and TCRdb retains in-frame clones only, with some absent. The repertoire holds some 150,000 clones, with roughly 89% as singletons. Sequences were obtained from PBMCs. The receptors come from a woman under 40 in good health and CMV-seronegative.

This clone has just one count. The chain uses TRBV13 and TRBJ2-5, with D tentatively TRBD1 (5 bases). With 0 bases removed from V and 5 bases from J, the gap between germline ends came to 13 bases. Germline V gene lookup returns CDR1 PRHDT and CDR2 FYEKMQ (reference sequence). This CDR3 has 15 amino acids. The CDR3 reads CASSLGQGLQETQYF. The CDR3 DNA is TGTGCCAGCAGCTTAGGCCAGGGTCTACAGGAGACCCAGTACTTC.

V usage is TRBV5-1 and J usage is TRBJ1-3; TRBD1 matches at 7 bases. This CDR3 is 16 amino acids long. Germline CDR1 is SGHRS and CDR2 is YFSETQ. With V trimmed by 0 bases and J by 0 bases, 3 bases remained unmatched. CDR3 amino acids: CASSLGQGGSGNTIYF. As DNA, the CDR3 is TGCGCCAGCAGCTTGGGCCAGGGGGGCTCTGGAAACACCATATATTTT.

V usage is TRBV6-6 and J usage is TRBJ1-1; D gene unclear. The CDR3 sequence is 12 residues long. CDR1 is MNHNY and CDR2 is SVGAGI in the germline V gene (reference sequence). The V gene lost 8 bases and the J gene lost 9 bases, with 16 bases spanning the gap. CDR3 protein: CASGSDRTKAFF. The CDR3 bases are TGTGCCAGCGGGAGTGATCGGACTAAAGCTTTCTTT.

The chain combines TRBV18 with TRBJ1-1; 10 bases align to TRBD1. In germline, CDR1 is KGHSH, CDR2 LQKENI. The length of the CDR3 is 16 residues. The trim removed 5 bases at V and 6 bases at J, leaving 12 bases unmatched. The chain's CDR3 is CASSSSVGQGYSEAFF. As DNA, the CDR3 is TGTGCCAGCTCATCCTCCGTGGGACAGGGGTACTCTGAAGCTTTCTTT. Complete variable domain (other parts from reference TRBV18 and TRBJ1-1): NAGVMQNPRHLVRRRGQEARLRCSPMKGHSHVYWYRQLPEEGLKFMVYLQKENIIDESGMPKERFSAEFPKEGPSILRIQQVVRGDSAAYFCASSSSVGQGYSEAFFGQGTRLTVV.

This chain connects TRBV18 to TRBJ1-2, with 11 bases aligning to TRBD1. V was pared by 1 base and J by 4 bases, with 5 bases of the junction left unmatched. Germline values: CDR1 KGHSH, CDR2 LQKENI. CDR3 length equals 16 residues. The CDR3 DNA follows: TGTGCCAGCTCACCACTCGGACAGGGGGCCATCTATGGCTACACCTTC. Protein product: CASSPLGQGAIYGYTF. Full variable domain (remainder filled in from reference TRBV18 and TRBJ1-2): NAGVMQNPRHLVRRRGQEARLRCSPMKGHSHVYWYRQLPEEGLKFMVYLQKENIIDESGMPKERFSAEFPKEGPSILRIQQVVRGDSAAYFCASSPLGQGAIYGYTFGSGTRLTVV.

Here the CDR3 DNA reads TGTGCCAGCTCACCCCAACAGGGGGCTGGTCAGCCCCAGCATTTT. Protein product: CASSPQQGAGQPQHF. J is TRBJ1-5 and V is TRBV18, with 9 bases that match TRBD1. The CDR3 is 15 residues long. The ends lost 3 bases at V and 6 bases at J; junction bases unmatched: 6. Germline assignment: CDR1 KGHSH and CDR2 LQKENI.

The genes are TRBV5-8 and TRBJ1-5; a weak D match, TRBD1 (5 bases). Trimming shortened V by 5 bases and J by 2 bases, and 14 bases separated the two germline ends. The germline CDR1 and CDR2 sequences are SGHTS and YDEGEE. The CDR3 length is 15 residues. The CDR3 nucleotides are TGTGCCAGCAGTCAAGACAGAGTTGGCAATCAGCCCCAGCATTTT. Protein sequence: CASSQDRVGNQPQHF.

The J gene is TRBJ1-3, the V gene TRBV10-3, with TRBD1 identical over 7 bases. Germline-derived CDR1 and CDR2 are ENHRY and SYGVKD. The trim removed 6 bases at V and 0 bases at J, leaving 2 bases unmatched. This CDR3 is 14 amino acids long. The CDR3 DNA reads as TGTGCCATCAGGGGGACAGACTCTGGAAACACCATATATTTT. It encodes CAIRGTDSGNTIYF.

This rearrangement joins TRBV6-1 to TRBJ1-4; D might be TRBD1 (5 bases). This CDR3 spans 15 amino acids. Trimming removed 2 bases at V and 7 bases at J, with 14 bases between. Per germline, CDR1 MNHNS and CDR2 SASEGT. The CDR3 DNA reads as TGTGCCAGCAGTGAATCCCCGGACGGGGGTGAAAAACTGTTTTTT. Translating it yields CASSESPDGGEKLFF.

This clone was recorded once. V and J are TRBV18 and TRBJ1-1; perhaps TRBD1 as D (6 bases). The CDR3 extends over 16 amino acids. V lost 0 bases and J 4 bases, leaving 15 bases between the germline ends. Germline V gene data show CDR1 as KGHSH and CDR2 as LQKENI. The CDR3 DNA sequence: TGTGCCAGCTCACCACCCCTACCACAGGGTAGCACTGAAGCTTTCTTT. It specifies CASSPPLPQGSTEAFF.

The CDR3, as DNA: TGTGCCAGCAGTGCCGGGACAGGGTATCTGTTCTTC. It encodes CASSAGTGYLFF. This chain uses TRBV5-4 with TRBJ2-1, with 9 bases fitting TRBD1. This CDR3 region has 12 residues. Germline V CDR1 and CDR2: SGHNT, YYREEE (reference sequence). V lost 5 bases and J lost 15; bases outside the gene matches: 9.

This chain links TRBV2 with TRBJ2-3; 7 bases line up with TRBD2. The V and J ends lost 7 bases and 1 base, in that order; junction bases with no gene match: 5. CDR1 and CDR2 from the germline V gene are SNHLY and FYNNEI. There are 14 residues in the CDR3. In nucleotides, the CDR3 is TGTGCCAGCACCCCCCGGGGGGGCACAGATACGCAGTATTTT. This sequence encodes CASTPRGGTDTQYF.

The rearrangement uses TRBV9 and TRBJ1-5; D remains unclear. Germline loops: CDR1 SGDLS, CDR2 YYNGEE. V shed 4 bases and J shed 6 bases, with 11 bases lying between them. CDR3 size: 13 residues. DNA for the CDR3: TGTGCCAGCAGCCTCGGAGAGGCTCAGCCCCAGCATTTT. Translating it yields CASSLGEAQPQHF.

In nucleotides, the CDR3 is TGCGCCAGCAGCTTTCGCGCAGGGGACTACACCTTC. Translation gives CASSFRAGDYTF. The V and J genes are TRBV5-1 and TRBJ1-2; D possibly corresponds to TRBD1 (6 bases). V lost 2 bases, J lost 10 bases, and 12 bases lay in between. From germline, CDR1 is SGHRS and CDR2 YFSETQ. CDR3 length equals 12 residues.

The CDR3 DNA sequence: TGTGCTAGTGGCCAGACAGGGCTCCGCTATGGCTACACCTTC. Translated: CASGQTGLRYGYTF. The V and J genes are TRBV12-5 and TRBJ1-2, with 7 nucleotides matching TRBD1. Germline V CDR1 and CDR2: LGHNT, FRNRAP. Losses at the gene ends were 6 bases for V and 4 bases for J; bases not matched to a gene: 8. The CDR3 consists of 14 residues.

The chain joins TRBV5-1 to TRBJ2-7; TRBD2 agrees at 15 bases. The CDR3 spans 18 residues. Trimming at V came to 5 bases and at J to 5 bases, leaving 14 bases not matched to a gene. Looked up from germline, CDR1 is SGHRS and CDR2 is YFSETQ. CDR3 in amino acids: CASSPRGLAGGRYNEQYF. DNA for the CDR3: TGCGCCAGCAGTCCCCGAGGACTAGCGGGGGGGCGGTATAACGAGCAGTACTTC.

The rearrangement links TRBV5-1 to TRBJ2-5; 7 bases are a match to TRBD2. V trimming: 5 bases; J trimming: 4 bases; junction bases outside the gene matches: 14. Germline V gene lookup returns CDR1 SGHRS and CDR2 YFSETQ. The CDR3 covers 16 residues. CDR3 coding DNA: TGCGCCAGCAGACTATCCCGGGGGGAAGGAAGAGAGACCCAGTACTTC. It yields the protein CASRLSRGEGRETQYF. The whole variable domain, filled in from reference TRBV5-1 and TRBJ2-5, reads KAGVTQTPRYLIKTRGQQVTLSCSPISGHRSVSWYQQTPGQGLQFLFEYFSETQRNKGNFPGRFSGRQFSNSRSEMNVSTLELGDSALYLCASRLSRGEGRETQYFGPGTRLLVL.

As concerns this clone: The same CDR3 is also encoded by other DNA sequences in this sample. The chain combines TRBV6-5 with TRBJ1-3; TRBD1 aligns across 11 bases. Germline values: CDR1 MNHEY, CDR2 SVGAGI. This CDR3 has 15 residues. V gave up 4 bases and J gave up 4 bases; unmatched junction bases: 3. CDR3 in DNA: TGTGCCAGCAGTTCCGGGACAGGGGGAGGAAACACCATATATTTT. This gives the protein CASSSGTGGGNTIYF.

The chain has TRBV9 and TRBJ2-3, with 10 bases that match TRBD2. This CDR3 has 17 amino acids. CDR1 and CDR2 from the germline V gene are SGDLS and YYNGEE. After removal of 4 bases from V and 8 bases from J, the junction contained 16 bases not matched to a gene. The CDR3 spells CASSQQPNSGGAVTQYF. CDR3 coding DNA: TGTGCCAGCAGCCAACAACCAAACAGCGGGGGGGCGGTTACGCAGTATTTT.

The CDR3 DNA sequence: TGTGCCAGCAGGAGTGAGCGGGGGGGATACAATGAGCAGTTCTTC. Its translation is CASRSERGGYNEQFF. The V gene is TRBV6-6, the J gene TRBJ2-1; 10 positions agree with TRBD2. V gave up 6 bases and J gave up 4 bases; unmatched junction bases: 6. CDR1 is MNHNY, CDR2 SVGAGI, per germline (reference sequence). There are 15 residues in the CDR3.

The V and J genes are TRBV6-1 and TRBJ1-2; 10 bases are shared with TRBD1. This CDR3 spans 17 amino acids. Germline-derived CDR1 and CDR2 are MNHNS and SASEGT. V lost 9 bases and J lost 4; bases outside the gene matches: 17. CDR3 bases: TGTGCCAGGGGTGAAGGGACAGGGGATGATACGAGCTATGGCTACACCTTC. Translating it yields CARGEGTGDDTSYGYTF.

The V and J genes are TRBV6-6 and TRBJ2-1; 9 bases are shared with TRBD2. The germline CDR1 and CDR2 sequences are MNHNY and SVGAGI (reference sequence). Unmatched junction bases numbered 2, after V lost 8 bases and J lost 3 bases. The CDR3 is made up of 13 amino acids. CDR3 loop: CASLAGDYNEQFF. CDR3 sequence (DNA): TGTGCCAGCTTAGCGGGGGACTACAATGAGCAGTTCTTC.

The chain joins TRBV23-1 to TRBJ2-7, with 9 nucleotides matching TRBD2. TRBV23-1 is an ORF, and what it does is uncertain. This CDR3 spans 15 amino acids. With V trimmed by 4 bases and J by 6 bases, 10 bases remained unmatched. The CDR3 DNA follows: TGCGCCAGCAGTCGCCACTGGCGGGGGGGAGTCGAGCAGTACTTC. This gives the protein CASSRHWRGGVEQYF.

This chain joins TRBV27 and TRBJ1-1; D might be TRBD1 (6 bases). Germline assignment: CDR1 MNHEY and CDR2 SMNVEV (reference sequence). The CDR3 has 15 residues. V was clipped by 5 bases and J by 7 bases, with 20 bases between them. The CDR3 bases are TGTGCCAGCAGTCTAAATGGGGGCTACCTATTTGAAGCTTTCTTT. Amino acid sequence: CASSLNGGYLFEAFF.

The chain carries TRBV5-6 and TRBJ1-6; D ambiguous. This CDR3 has 17 residues. Per the germline V gene, CDR1 is SGHDT and CDR2 is YYEEEE. V was cut by 0 bases and J by 8 bases, with 18 bases left in between. The CDR3: CASSLVAEFGGYSPLHF. For the CDR3, the DNA is TGTGCCAGCAGCTTGGTAGCCGAATTTGGTGGGTATTCACCCCTCCACTTT.

This sequence joins TRBV6-5 and TRBJ1-5; TRBD1 is a possible D gene (6 bases). Germline-derived CDR1 and CDR2 are MNHEY and SVGAGI. The CDR3 covers 13 residues. Trimming shortened V by 8 bases and J by 9 bases, and 17 bases separated the two germline ends. CDR3 region: CASGRDIEGPQHF. Written as DNA, the CDR3 is TGTGCCAGCGGCCGGGACATCGAGGGGCCCCAGCATTTT.

V and J are TRBV2 and TRBJ2-7; D might be TRBD1 (5 bases). Trimming pared 1 base from V and 2 bases from J, leaving 9 bases between. Germline lookup yields CDR1 SNHLY and CDR2 FYNNEI. The CDR3 totals 14 residues. CDR3 nucleotide sequence: TGTGCCAGCAGTGAAGGGTACAGGCCCTACGAGCAGTACTTC. It translates to CASSEGYRPYEQYF.

Points on this clone: Different DNA sequences within this sample yield the same CDR3. The chain links TRBV27 to TRBJ2-7; 10 nucleotides agree with TRBD1. Germline loops: CDR1 MNHEY, CDR2 SMNVEV (reference sequence). CDR3 size: 14 residues. The junction had 4 bases not matched to a gene; V was cut back by 4 bases and J by 4 bases. Here the CDR3 reads CASSYRQGAYEQYF. CDR3 bases: TGTGCCAGCAGTTACCGACAGGGGGCGTACGAGCAGTACTTC.

As to this clone: The same CDR3 can be traced to other DNA sequences in this sample. V and J are TRBV4-3 and TRBJ1-1, with D possibly TRBD1 on 5 matching bases. Trimming removed 0 bases from V and 4 bases from J, with 12 bases in between. The germline V gene has CDR1 LGHNA and CDR2 YSLEER. CDR3 size: 15 residues. This CDR3 reads CASSQEAGLATEAFF. The CDR3 DNA reads as TGCGCCAGCAGCCAAGAAGCAGGGTTGGCCACTGAAGCTTTCTTT.

This clone was recorded once. The rearrangement links TRBV7-9 to TRBJ1-6, with 9 bases fitting TRBD1. The CDR3 loop spans 15 amino acids. V was pared by 1 base and J by 8 bases, with 3 bases of the junction left unmatched. Germline CDR1 is SEHNR and CDR2 is FQNEAQ (reference sequence). This CDR3 reads CASSLGDRVDSPLHF. Written as DNA, the CDR3 is TGTGCCAGCAGCTTAGGGGACAGGGTTGATTCACCCCTCCACTTT.